These T cell receptor beta chains were read from a single sample in a study of radiotherapy plus CTLA-4 blockade in lung cancer. Generated by immunoSEQ multiplex PCR, the TCRdb table keeps only in-frame clones and is missing some. The repertoire includes 64,000 or so clones, less than 75% of them detected once, and around 8.8% sits in the top ten. The source was peripheral blood, collected from a patient treated with radiotherapy plus ipilimumab. These receptors were collected from a human donor with non-small cell lung cancer whose response to radiotherapy plus ipilimumab could not be evaluated. Each CDR3 is given with its conserved first and last residue. The D gene is left open where the match is weak. For some rows the clone size is stated as once, few or many, or as a class when expanded; others skip it.

CDR3 length,J gene,V gene,clone size,D gene,CDR3 DNA,CDR3 protein
15,TRBJ1-2,TRBV30,.,TRBD1,TGTGCCTGGAGTGTACTCGGGACAGGGAACTATGGCTACACCTTC,CAWSVLGTGNYGYTF
18,TRBJ1-3,TRBV19,few,TRBD1,TGTGCCAGTAGTATTGCGATCAGGGGGTACGGCTCTGGAAACACCATATATTTT,CASSIAIRGYGSGNTIYF
16,TRBJ2-3,TRBV15,.,TRBD1,TGTGCCACCAGCAGAGATGAAGGGGGCGCGGCAGATACGCAGTATTTT,CATSRDEGGAADTQYF
16,TRBJ2-2,TRBV19,.,TRBD2,TGTGCCAGTAGTTCGGGACTAGCGGGTTCCACCGGGGAGCTGTTTTTT,CASSSGLAGSTGELFF
17,TRBJ2-7,TRBV5-1,.,TRBD2,TGCGCCAGCAGCCTCCAACTAGCGGGAGGGCTCTCCTACGAGCAGTACTTC,CASSLQLAGGLSYEQYF
15,TRBJ1-2,TRBV7-9,.,.,TGTGCCAGCAGCTTAGGGGCAGGGACTAACTATGGCTACACCTTC,CASSLGAGTNYGYTF
13,TRBJ1-2,TRBV19,.,.,TGTGCCACCGAGGGGAGGACTAACTATGGCTACACCTTC,CATEGRTNYGYTF
17,TRBJ2-7,TRBV11-3,.,TRBD1,TGTGCCAGCAGCTTAGATCGGGACAGCCTAGGGACCTACGAGCAGTACTTC,CASSLDRDSLGTYEQYF
17,TRBJ2-3,TRBV5-5,.,TRBD2,TGTGCCAGCAGCTTGTCTCCGGGAGGGCCCTCTGCAGATACGCAGTATTTT,CASSLSPGGPSADTQYF
16,TRBJ2-7,TRBV10-1,few,.,TGCGCCAGCAGCGACGAGGGAGGCCGTTCGACCTACGAGCAGTACTTC,CASSDEGGRSTYEQYF
14,TRBJ1-1,TRBV29-1,.,.,TGCAGCGTTGGTCAGGTGGTCTTCAACACTGAAGCTTTCTTT,CSVGQVVFNTEAFF
16,TRBJ1-1,TRBV4-1,.,.,TGCGCCAGCAGCCAAGAGAGTCTCCTCAGGGACACTGAAGCTTTCTTT,CASSQESLLRDTEAFF
16,TRBJ2-6,TRBV15,.,.,TGTGCCACCAGCAGAGGTGGGACATCTGGGGCCAACGTCCTGACTTTC,CATSRGGTSGANVLTF
17,TRBJ2-2,TRBV7-2,once,TRBD2,TGTGCCAGCAGCTTACAGGGACTAGCGGGAGGTTACGGGGAGCTGTTTTTT,CASSLQGLAGGYGELFF
16,TRBJ2-3,TRBV5-1,.,.,TGCGCCAGCAGCTTGGAGATGACGCCGGGGGTAGATACGCAGTATTTT,CASSLEMTPGVDTQYF
16,TRBJ2-7,TRBV12-5,.,TRBD2,TGTGCTAGTGGTCCACCCGGGGGGTTTCCCCTCTACGAACAGTACTTC,CASGPPGGFPLYEQYF
14,TRBJ2-7,TRBV7-9,.,TRBD1,TGTGCCAGCAGCTTAGGACAGGGGGTCCACGAGCAGTACTTC,CASSLGQGVHEQYF